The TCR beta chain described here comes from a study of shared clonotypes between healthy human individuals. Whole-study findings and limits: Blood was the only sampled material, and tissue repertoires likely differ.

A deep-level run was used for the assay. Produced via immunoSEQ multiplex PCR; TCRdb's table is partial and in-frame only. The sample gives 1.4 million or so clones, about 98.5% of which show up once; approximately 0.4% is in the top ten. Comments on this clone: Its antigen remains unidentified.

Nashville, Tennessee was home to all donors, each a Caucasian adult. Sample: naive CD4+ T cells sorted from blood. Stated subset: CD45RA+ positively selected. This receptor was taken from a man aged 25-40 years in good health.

CDR3 in DNA: TGTGCCAGCAGTCGTAGCGGGAGGAGTCCCCATGAGCAGTTCTTC. It encodes CASSRSGRSPHEQFF. The chain carries TRBV6-5 and TRBJ2-1, with 10 bases identical to TRBD2. Trimming at V came to 5 bases and at J to 8 bases, leaving 9 bases not matched to a gene. This CDR3 spans 15 amino acids. Germline V gene sequence: CDR1 MNHEY, CDR2 SVGAGI.